These T cell receptor beta chains were read from a single sample in a study of technical replicates of blood from four donors. The data were produced by immunoSEQ multiplex PCR, yet TCRdb's version contains in-frame clones alone and is incomplete. The sample records more than 75,000 clones, under 95% being singletons. The sequencing sample was made of T cells isolated from PBMCs. Receptors originate from a human donor in good health. Both conserved end residues are part of each CDR3. The D gene is left open where the match is weak. Size is stated for part of the rows, as once, few or many counts, or as a class when the clone is expanded.

J gene: TRBJ1-3; clone size: .; D gene: .; V gene: TRBV6-5; CDR3 protein: CASSSHRSTIYF; CDR3 DNA: TGTGCCAGCAGTTCCCACCGCAGCACCATATATTTT
J gene: TRBJ2-1; clone size: .; D gene: .; V gene: TRBV11-2; CDR3 protein: CASSSGLNTGNEQFF; CDR3 DNA: TGTGCCAGCAGCTCGGGACTCAACACTGGGAATGAGCAGTTCTTC
J gene: TRBJ2-1; clone size: .; D gene: TRBD2; V gene: TRBV29-1; CDR3 protein: CSVDFGGLAEGYNEQFF; CDR3 DNA: TGCAGCGTTGATTTTGGGGGACTAGCCGAGGGCTACAATGAGCAGTTCTTC
J gene: TRBJ2-6; clone size: .; D gene: TRBD1; V gene: TRBV5-1; CDR3 protein: CASSPGTGGTGANVLTF; CDR3 DNA: TGCGCCAGCAGCCCAGGGACAGGGGGCACTGGGGCCAACGTCCTGACTTTC
J gene: TRBJ2-7; clone size: .; D gene: TRBD1; V gene: TRBV10-2; CDR3 protein: CASSGGTGELTYEQYF; CDR3 DNA: TGCGCCAGCAGTGGGGGGACAGGGGAGTTAACGTACGAGCAGTACTTC
J gene: TRBJ1-1; clone size: .; D gene: .; V gene: TRBV28; CDR3 protein: CASSFSRGNTEAFF; CDR3 DNA: TGTGCCAGCAGTTTCTCCAGGGGAAACACTGAAGCTTTCTTT
J gene: TRBJ2-7; clone size: .; D gene: TRBD2; V gene: TRBV11-3; CDR3 protein: CASSFLAGGRNEQYF; CDR3 DNA: TGTGCCAGCAGCTTTCTAGCGGGGGGGCGAAATGAGCAGTACTTC
J gene: TRBJ1-2; clone size: .; D gene: TRBD1; V gene: TRBV2; CDR3 protein: CASTPTGNGYTF; CDR3 DNA: TGTGCCAGCACCCCGACAGGGAATGGCTACACCTTC
J gene: TRBJ2-1; clone size: .; D gene: TRBD1; V gene: TRBV12-5; CDR3 protein: CASGLVPPRDRNYNEQFF; CDR3 DNA: TGTGCTAGTGGTTTGGTACCGCCGAGGGACAGAAACTACAATGAGCAGTTCTTC
J gene: TRBJ1-5; clone size: few; D gene: .; V gene: TRBV28; CDR3 protein: CAVHPRLRSYSNQPQHF; CDR3 DNA: TGTGCCGTGCATCCCCGACTCCGCAGCTATAGCAATCAGCCCCAGCATTTT
J gene: TRBJ2-1; clone size: .; D gene: TRBD2; V gene: TRBV6-5; CDR3 protein: CASSYSPLAGYNEQFF; CDR3 DNA: TGTGCCAGCAGTTACTCACCACTAGCGGGATACAATGAGCAGTTCTTC
J gene: TRBJ1-4; clone size: .; D gene: TRBD1; V gene: TRBV7-6; CDR3 protein: CASSLLGQGDLITNEKLFF; CDR3 DNA: TGTGCCAGCAGCTTATTAGGACAGGGGGACCTCATCACTAATGAAAAACTGTTTTTT
J gene: TRBJ2-2; clone size: once; D gene: .; V gene: TRBV29-1; CDR3 protein: CSVERGTGELFF; CDR3 DNA: TGCAGCGTTGAAAGGGGAACCGGGGAGCTGTTTTTT
J gene: TRBJ2-5; clone size: .; D gene: TRBD1; V gene: TRBV27; CDR3 protein: CASSGQGFRTLGVGETQYF; CDR3 DNA: TGTGCCAGCAGTGGACAGGGATTTAGGACCTTGGGGGTTGGGGAGACCCAGTACTTC
J gene: TRBJ2-7; clone size: .; D gene: .; V gene: TRBV5-1; CDR3 protein: CASSSRPTGYTYEQYF; CDR3 DNA: TGCGCCAGCAGCTCACGGCCGACAGGATACACCTACGAGCAGTACTTC
J gene: TRBJ2-5; clone size: once; D gene: .; V gene: TRBV19; CDR3 protein: CASSISPRETQYF; CDR3 DNA: TGTGCCAGTAGTATTTCCCCACGGGAGACCCAGTACTTC
J gene: TRBJ2-3; clone size: .; D gene: TRBD2; V gene: TRBV9; CDR3 protein: CASSVGGRAQDTQYF; CDR3 DNA: TGTGCCAGCAGCGTAGGGGGGAGGGCCCAAGATACGCAGTATTTT
J gene: TRBJ2-1; clone size: .; D gene: .; V gene: TRBV28; CDR3 protein: CASSLTRRGVHNEQFF; CDR3 DNA: TGTGCCAGCAGTTTGACCCGACGGGGTGTTCACAATGAGCAGTTCTTC
J gene: TRBJ2-7; clone size: .; D gene: .; V gene: TRBV7-9; CDR3 protein: CASSSTGTYEQYF; CDR3 DNA: TGTGCCAGCAGCTCCACAGGGACCTACGAGCAGTACTTC
J gene: TRBJ1-1; clone size: .; D gene: TRBD1; V gene: TRBV18; CDR3 protein: CASSPGQGTTEAFF; CDR3 DNA: TGTGCCAGCTCACCAGGACAGGGTACCACTGAAGCTTTCTTT
J gene: TRBJ2-7; clone size: .; D gene: TRBD1; V gene: TRBV28; CDR3 protein: CASSPSGTDFYEQYF; CDR3 DNA: TGTGCCAGCAGTCCCTCCGGGACAGACTTTTACGAGCAGTACTTC
J gene: TRBJ1-4; clone size: once; D gene: .; V gene: TRBV19; CDR3 protein: CASSNRTRINEKLFF; CDR3 DNA: TGTGCCAGTAGTAACAGGACAAGGATTAATGAAAAACTGTTTTTT
J gene: TRBJ2-2; clone size: .; D gene: .; V gene: TRBV27; CDR3 protein: CASSPTTNTGELFF; CDR3 DNA: TGTGCCAGCAGTCCAACTACGAACACCGGGGAGCTGTTTTTT
J gene: TRBJ1-1; clone size: .; D gene: .; V gene: TRBV5-4; CDR3 protein: CASSSDFGTEAFF; CDR3 DNA: TGTGCCAGCAGCTCCGACTTCGGCACTGAAGCTTTCTTT
J gene: TRBJ1-6; clone size: .; D gene: .; V gene: TRBV10-2; CDR3 protein: CASKSGKRSYNSPLHF; CDR3 DNA: TGCGCCAGCAAGTCCGGGAAGAGGTCCTATAATTCACCCCTCCACTTT
J gene: TRBJ2-3; clone size: .; D gene: .; V gene: TRBV5-4; CDR3 protein: CASSSMGGWDSRTDTQYF; CDR3 DNA: TGTGCCAGCAGCTCTATGGGGGGTTGGGACAGCCGCACAGATACGCAGTATTTT
J gene: TRBJ2-7; clone size: .; D gene: TRBD1; V gene: TRBV9; CDR3 protein: CASSVSDRGHEQYF; CDR3 DNA: TGTGCCAGCAGCGTATCAGACAGGGGGCACGAGCAGTACTTC
J gene: TRBJ2-1; clone size: once; D gene: .; V gene: TRBV5-1; CDR3 protein: CASSTGYNEQFF; CDR3 DNA: TGCGCCAGCAGCACTGGCTACAATGAGCAGTTCTTC
J gene: TRBJ1-5; clone size: .; D gene: TRBD1; V gene: TRBV10-3; CDR3 protein: CAISESTGSTNQPQHF; CDR3 DNA: TGTGCCATCAGTGAGTCGACAGGGAGTACCAATCAGCCCCAGCATTTT
J gene: TRBJ2-7; clone size: .; D gene: .; V gene: TRBV10-3; CDR3 protein: CAISPQDSEQYF; CDR3 DNA: TGTGCCATCAGTCCCCAAGATAGCGAGCAGTACTTC
J gene: TRBJ2-2; clone size: .; D gene: .; V gene: TRBV12-5; CDR3 protein: CASGPEGHNTGELFF; CDR3 DNA: TGTGCTAGTGGTCCCGAGGGACACAACACCGGGGAGCTGTTTTTT
J gene: TRBJ2-7; clone size: once; D gene: TRBD2; V gene: TRBV6-1; CDR3 protein: CASSVWLAGEYYEQYF; CDR3 DNA: TGTGCCAGCAGTGTTTGGCTAGCGGGAGAATACTACGAGCAGTACTTC
J gene: TRBJ1-4; clone size: .; D gene: TRBD1; V gene: TRBV30; CDR3 protein: CAWTLPSTGINEKLFF; CDR3 DNA: TGTGCCTGGACCCTACCCTCGACAGGGATCAATGAAAAACTGTTTTTT
J gene: TRBJ2-7; clone size: .; D gene: .; V gene: TRBV28; CDR3 protein: CASNWARTEQYF; CDR3 DNA: TGTGCCAGCAATTGGGCCCGAACCGAGCAGTACTTC
J gene: TRBJ1-1; clone size: .; D gene: .; V gene: TRBV19; CDR3 protein: CASTEGRLNTEAFF; CDR3 DNA: TGTGCCAGTACCGAGGGGAGGTTGAACACTGAAGCTTTCTTT
J gene: TRBJ2-1; clone size: .; D gene: .; V gene: TRBV5-6; CDR3 protein: CASSALGARGYNEQFF; CDR3 DNA: TGTGCCAGCAGCGCGTTAGGCGCTAGAGGGTACAATGAGCAGTTCTTC
J gene: TRBJ2-7; clone size: .; D gene: .; V gene: TRBV12-5; CDR3 protein: CASGLVTSFLADYEQYF; CDR3 DNA: TGTGCTAGTGGTTTGGTAACGTCCTTTTTGGCCGACTACGAGCAGTACTTC
J gene: TRBJ2-1; clone size: .; D gene: .; V gene: TRBV7-2; CDR3 protein: CASSLLDRNNEQFF; CDR3 DNA: TGTGCCAGCAGCTTACTAGACAGAAACAATGAGCAGTTCTTC
J gene: TRBJ2-1; clone size: .; D gene: TRBD2; V gene: TRBV11-3; CDR3 protein: CASSPGPGAGANNEQFF; CDR3 DNA: TGTGCCAGCAGCCCCGGCCCGGGAGCGGGAGCGAACAATGAGCAGTTCTTC
J gene: TRBJ1-5; clone size: .; D gene: .; V gene: TRBV9; CDR3 protein: CASSVGQGSQPQHF; CDR3 DNA: TGTGCCAGCAGCGTAGGCCAGGGAAGTCAGCCCCAGCATTTT
J gene: TRBJ2-3; clone size: .; D gene: TRBD2; V gene: TRBV4-1; CDR3 protein: CASSQVASGMFTDTQYF; CDR3 DNA: TGCGCCAGCAGCCAAGTCGCTAGCGGGATGTTCACAGATACGCAGTATTTT
J gene: TRBJ2-2; clone size: .; D gene: .; V gene: TRBV12-1; CDR3 protein: CASSLRGSPDYTGELFF; CDR3 DNA: TGTGCCAGCAGCCTCCGTGGGAGCCCGGATTACACCGGGGAGCTGTTTTTT
J gene: TRBJ1-2; clone size: .; D gene: TRBD1; V gene: TRBV5-6; CDR3 protein: CASSSSGGAGYGYTF; CDR3 DNA: TGTGCCAGCAGCTCGTCAGGGGGCGCGGGCTATGGCTACACCTTC
J gene: TRBJ1-1; clone size: .; D gene: TRBD1; V gene: TRBV6-5; CDR3 protein: CASRGDRRMAFF; CDR3 DNA: TGTGCCAGCAGGGGGGACAGGAGGATGGCTTTCTTT
J gene: TRBJ1-2; clone size: .; D gene: TRBD1; V gene: TRBV16; CDR3 protein: CASSRDRDGYTF; CDR3 DNA: TGTGCCAGCAGCCGGGACAGGGATGGCTACACCTTC
J gene: TRBJ1-5; clone size: .; D gene: .; V gene: TRBV12-5; CDR3 protein: CASGLVLGGAGNQPQHF; CDR3 DNA: TGTGCTAGTGGTTTGGTACTTGGAGGGGCGGGCAATCAGCCCCAGCATTTT
J gene: TRBJ2-5; clone size: .; D gene: TRBD2; V gene: TRBV5-4; CDR3 protein: CASSLGGTSGEGETQYF; CDR3 DNA: TGTGCCAGCAGCTTGGGGGGGACTAGCGGGGAAGGGGAGACCCAGTACTTC
J gene: TRBJ2-1; clone size: .; D gene: TRBD1; V gene: TRBV5-1; CDR3 protein: CASSKGTGPSEQFF; CDR3 DNA: TGCGCCAGCAGCAAAGGGACAGGGCCCTCGGAGCAGTTCTTC
J gene: TRBJ2-2; clone size: .; D gene: TRBD1; V gene: TRBV10-3; CDR3 protein: CAASKGQDGTGELFF; CDR3 DNA: TGTGCCGCGTCTAAGGGACAGGATGGGACCGGGGAGCTGTTTTTT
J gene: TRBJ1-2; clone size: .; D gene: .; V gene: TRBV9; CDR3 protein: CASSVGPGGYGYTF; CDR3 DNA: TGTGCCAGCAGCGTAGGGCCAGGAGGATATGGCTACACCTTC
J gene: TRBJ1-4; clone size: .; D gene: .; V gene: TRBV4-1; CDR3 protein: CASSQPLWSREEKLFF; CDR3 DNA: TGCGCCAGCAGCCAGCCGCTTTGGTCTCGGGAGGAAAAACTGTTTTTT
J gene: TRBJ1-1; clone size: .; D gene: TRBD1; V gene: TRBV19; CDR3 protein: CASTKTGRLSNTEAFF; CDR3 DNA: TGTGCCAGTACAAAGACAGGGAGGCTCTCCAACACTGAAGCTTTCTTT
J gene: TRBJ1-5; clone size: .; D gene: .; V gene: TRBV5-1; CDR3 protein: CASSLSSGYNQPQHF; CDR3 DNA: TGCGCCAGCAGCTTGTCGTCAGGCTATAATCAGCCCCAGCATTTT
J gene: TRBJ1-5; clone size: few; D gene: .; V gene: TRBV2; CDR3 protein: CASSDYHYNQPQHF; CDR3 DNA: TGTGCCAGCAGTGACTACCACTACAATCAGCCCCAGCATTTT
J gene: TRBJ2-3; clone size: .; D gene: TRBD1; V gene: TRBV4-1; CDR3 protein: CASSQLMAGTGTRDTQYF; CDR3 DNA: TGCGCCAGCAGCCAGCTCATGGCCGGGACAGGGACCCGAGATACGCAGTATTTT